This TCR beta chain was documented in a study of cytomegalovirus exposure and HLA in healthy donors. A note on this clone: Its antigen is unidentified.

PCR primers comprised 60 Vbeta and 13 Jbeta primers. TCRdb keeps only in-frame clones here, not all; method: immunoSEQ multiplex PCR. The sample includes about 200,000 clones, around 80% of them seen just once. CDR1 and CDR2 (germline): SGHDT, YYEEEE. This CDR3 is 13 amino acids long. The V and J ends lost 2 bases and 8 bases respectively, with 11 bases between them. Study conclusions and caveats: A prior analysis recorded that most TCR beta V segments were productive about 90% or about 30% of the time. Specificity for CMV antigens was confirmed in vitro for a few of the CMV-associated chains. Looking again later, the authors saw that most CMV-associated TCR beta chains seemed HLA-restricted. Donor immune exposure was known only as CMV serostatus.

Sample: PBMCs. The TCR sequence derives from a woman aged 25 to 39 in good health and CMV-seropositive. V and J are TRBV5-6 and TRBJ2-1, with D perhaps TRBD2 (6 bases). The CDR3, as DNA: TGTGCCAGCAGCTTTTGGGGGGTCCATGAGCAGTTCTTC. Its translation is CASSFWGVHEQFF.